This T cell receptor (beta chain) was observed in a study of response to subunit inactivated influenza vaccine (dated by TCRdb to the late 2010s). Background for the entire study: Deep quantitative profiling of the T cell receptor repertoire was used in the study to follow responses to a trivalent subunit inactivated influenza vaccine.

The protocol used for the library was RT-PCR. The data were produced on an Illumina HiSeq 2500. The public reads were reanalyzed by TCRdb: fastp trimming at Q25, MiXCR alignment, in-frame beta chains only. A single entry per CDR3 protein holds the most common genes and DNA from its merged rows. The sample records 500,000 to 600,000 distinct CDR3 sequences, around 13% of which are singletons. Around 10% of the sample is held by the ten biggest clonotypes. This clonotype was detected a few times. Its antigen target is currently unknown. Base qualities were left out, and no much larger clone turns up one base away. Trimming removed 7 bases from V and 5 bases from J; the gene matches leave 5 bases unexplained. Measured from the cysteine to the phenylalanine, the CDR3 is 14 residues long. Only the CDR3 portion is preserved as DNA: 42 bases, with reading frame beginning at the first base. CDR1 and CDR2 are read off the germline V gene as MDHEN and SYDVKM.

The paper's findings and limits, for the study overall: It was suggested by the authors that each seasonal influenza vaccination may recruit only a limited number of new T cells.

The sequence came from a man aged 50-60 years who received an inactivated influenza vaccine. Donor details come from another sample of the same person, matched by shared clones. The sample in question was PBMCs from blood, obtained 11 to 12 days after vaccination. The chain was built from TRBV28 and TRBJ2-2, with 9 bases aligning to TRBD1. Here is the DNA: TGTGCCAGCACGAGACAGGGGGAGACCGGGGAGCTGTTTTTT. Translated, it reads CASTRQGETGELFF.